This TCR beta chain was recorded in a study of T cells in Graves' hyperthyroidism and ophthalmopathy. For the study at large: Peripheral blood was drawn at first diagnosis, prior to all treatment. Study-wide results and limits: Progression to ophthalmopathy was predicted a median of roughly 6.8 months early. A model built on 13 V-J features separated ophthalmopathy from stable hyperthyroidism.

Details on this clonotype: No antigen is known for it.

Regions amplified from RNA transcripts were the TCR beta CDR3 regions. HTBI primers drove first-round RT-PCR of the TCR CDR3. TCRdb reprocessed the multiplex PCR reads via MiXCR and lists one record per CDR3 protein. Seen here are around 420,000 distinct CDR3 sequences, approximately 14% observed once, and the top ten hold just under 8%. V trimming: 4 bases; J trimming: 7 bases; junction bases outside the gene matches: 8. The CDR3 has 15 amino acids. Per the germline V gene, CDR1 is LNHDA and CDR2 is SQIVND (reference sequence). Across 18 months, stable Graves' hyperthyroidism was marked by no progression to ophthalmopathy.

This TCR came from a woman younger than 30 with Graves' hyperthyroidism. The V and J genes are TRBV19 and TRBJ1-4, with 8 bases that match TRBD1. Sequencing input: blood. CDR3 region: CASSTITGGGEKLFF. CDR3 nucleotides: TGTGCCAGTAGTACAATAACAGGGGGAGGTGAAAAACTGTTTTTT.